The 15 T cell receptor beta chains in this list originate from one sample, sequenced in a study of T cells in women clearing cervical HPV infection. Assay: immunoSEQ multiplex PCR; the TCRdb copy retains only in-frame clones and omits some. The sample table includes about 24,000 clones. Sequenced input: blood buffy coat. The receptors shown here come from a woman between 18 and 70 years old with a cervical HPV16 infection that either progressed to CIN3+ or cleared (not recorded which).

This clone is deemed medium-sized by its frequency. The sequenced part of the CDR3 DNA is TGCGCCAGCAGCTTGGAACAGAATAATTCACCC. Translation gives CASSLEQNNSP. The CDR3 as a whole reads CASSLEQNNSPLHF. The rearrangement uses TRBV5-1 and TRBJ1-6; D remains unclear. The read ends 3 residues early relative to the CDR3; the germline J gene fills the gap. The ends were cut back, 0 bases at V and 5 bases at J, with 6 bases in the middle. The CDR3 is made up of 14 amino acids. Germline lookup yields CDR1 SGHRS and CDR2 YFSETQ.

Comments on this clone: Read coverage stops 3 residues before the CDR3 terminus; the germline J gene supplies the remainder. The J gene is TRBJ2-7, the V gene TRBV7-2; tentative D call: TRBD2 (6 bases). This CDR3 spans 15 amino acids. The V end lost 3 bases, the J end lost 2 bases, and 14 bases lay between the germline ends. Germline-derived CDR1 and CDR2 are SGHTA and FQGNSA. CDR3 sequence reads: CASSFGGNYPYEQYF. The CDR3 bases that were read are TGTGCCAGCAGCTTCGGCGGGAATTACCCCTACGAG.

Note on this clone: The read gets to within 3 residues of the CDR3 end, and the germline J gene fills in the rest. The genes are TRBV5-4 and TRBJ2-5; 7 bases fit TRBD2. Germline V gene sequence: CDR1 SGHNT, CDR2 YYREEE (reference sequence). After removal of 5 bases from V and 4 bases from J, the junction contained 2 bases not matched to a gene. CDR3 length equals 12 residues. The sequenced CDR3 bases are TGTGCCAGCAGTCGCGGGGGAGAGACC. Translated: CASSRGGET. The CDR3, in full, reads CASSRGGETQYF.

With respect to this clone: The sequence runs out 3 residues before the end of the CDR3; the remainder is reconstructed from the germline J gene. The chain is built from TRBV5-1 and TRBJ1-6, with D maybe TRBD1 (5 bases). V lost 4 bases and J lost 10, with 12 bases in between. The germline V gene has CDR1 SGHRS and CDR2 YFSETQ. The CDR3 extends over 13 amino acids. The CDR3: CASSSGTESPLHF. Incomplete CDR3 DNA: TGCGCCAGCAGCAGCGGGACGGAATCACCC.

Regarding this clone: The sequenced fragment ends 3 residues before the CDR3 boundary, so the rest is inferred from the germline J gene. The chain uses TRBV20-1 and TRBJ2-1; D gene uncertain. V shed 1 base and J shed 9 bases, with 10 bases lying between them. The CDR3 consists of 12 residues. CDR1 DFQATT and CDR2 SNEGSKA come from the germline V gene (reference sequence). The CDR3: CSARVPNLEQFF. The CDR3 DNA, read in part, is TGCAGTGCTAGAGTCCCTAACCTTGAG.

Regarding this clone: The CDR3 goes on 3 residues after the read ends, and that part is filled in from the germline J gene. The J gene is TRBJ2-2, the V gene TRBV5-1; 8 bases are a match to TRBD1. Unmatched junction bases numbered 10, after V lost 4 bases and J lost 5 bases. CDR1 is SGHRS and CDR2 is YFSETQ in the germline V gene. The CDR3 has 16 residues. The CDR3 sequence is CASSHSRDRTTGELFF. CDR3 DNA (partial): TGCGCCAGCAGCCACTCGCGGGACAGGACGACCGGGGAG.

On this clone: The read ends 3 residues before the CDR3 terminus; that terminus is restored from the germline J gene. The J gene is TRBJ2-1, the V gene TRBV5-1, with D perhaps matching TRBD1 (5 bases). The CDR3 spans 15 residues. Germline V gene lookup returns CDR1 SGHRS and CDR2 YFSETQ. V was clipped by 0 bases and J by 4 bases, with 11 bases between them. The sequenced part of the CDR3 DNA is TGCGCCAGCAGCTTGGAGGGGTTCGGTTACAATGAG. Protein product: CASSLEGFGYNE. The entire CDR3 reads CASSLEGFGYNEQFF.

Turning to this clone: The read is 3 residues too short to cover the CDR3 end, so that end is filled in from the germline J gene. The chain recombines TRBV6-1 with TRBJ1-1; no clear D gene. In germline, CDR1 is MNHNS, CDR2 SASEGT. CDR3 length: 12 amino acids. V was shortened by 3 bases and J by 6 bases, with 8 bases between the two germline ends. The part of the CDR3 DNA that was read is TGTGCCAGCAGTGACCGGTACTCTGAA. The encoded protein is CASSDRYSE. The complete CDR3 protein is CASSDRYSEAFF.

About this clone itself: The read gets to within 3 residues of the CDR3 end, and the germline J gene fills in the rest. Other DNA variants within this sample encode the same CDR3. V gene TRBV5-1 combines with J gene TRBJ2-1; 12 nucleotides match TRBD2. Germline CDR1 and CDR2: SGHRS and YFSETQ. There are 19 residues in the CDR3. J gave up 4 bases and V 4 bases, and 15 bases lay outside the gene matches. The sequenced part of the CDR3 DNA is TGCGCCAGCAGCCTCTCACCCCCAGGGACTAGCGGGCAGTACAATGAG. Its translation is CASSLSPPGTSGQYNE. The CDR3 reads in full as CASSLSPPGTSGQYNEQFF.

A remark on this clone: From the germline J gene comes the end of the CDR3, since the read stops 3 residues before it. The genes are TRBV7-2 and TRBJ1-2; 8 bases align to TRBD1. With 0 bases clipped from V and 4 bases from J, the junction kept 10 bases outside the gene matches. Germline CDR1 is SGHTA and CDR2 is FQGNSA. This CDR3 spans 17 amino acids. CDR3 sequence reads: CASSLAVDRVYTYGYTF. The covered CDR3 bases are TGTGCCAGCAGCTTAGCTGTGGACAGGGTTTATACCTATGGC.

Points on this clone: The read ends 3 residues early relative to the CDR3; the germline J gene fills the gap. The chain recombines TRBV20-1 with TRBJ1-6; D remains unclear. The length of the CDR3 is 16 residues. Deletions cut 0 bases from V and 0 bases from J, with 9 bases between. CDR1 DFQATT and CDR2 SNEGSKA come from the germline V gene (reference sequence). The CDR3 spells CSARDPRVSYNSPLHF. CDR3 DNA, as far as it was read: TGCAGTGCTAGAGATCCTCGGGTCTCCTATAATTCACCC.

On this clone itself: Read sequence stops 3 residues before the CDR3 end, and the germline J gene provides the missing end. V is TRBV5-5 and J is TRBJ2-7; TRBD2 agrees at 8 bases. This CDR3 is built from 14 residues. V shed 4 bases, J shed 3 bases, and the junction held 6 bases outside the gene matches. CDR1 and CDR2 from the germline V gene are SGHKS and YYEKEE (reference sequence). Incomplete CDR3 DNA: TGTGCCAGCAGCCTGGGAAGCGGGAGCTACGAG. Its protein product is CASSLGSGSYE. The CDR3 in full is CASSLGSGSYEQYF.

The sequenced part of the CDR3 DNA is TGTGCAATCGGGCTAGCGGGGACCGAAGAGACC. Amino acids: CAIGLAGTEET. The complete CDR3 protein is CAIGLAGTEETQYF. The rearrangement uses TRBV10-3 and TRBJ2-5; 9 nucleotides align to TRBD2. The CDR3 goes on 3 residues after the read ends, and that part is filled in from the germline J gene. Germline loops: CDR1 ENHRY, CDR2 SYGVKD. The CDR3 covers 14 residues.

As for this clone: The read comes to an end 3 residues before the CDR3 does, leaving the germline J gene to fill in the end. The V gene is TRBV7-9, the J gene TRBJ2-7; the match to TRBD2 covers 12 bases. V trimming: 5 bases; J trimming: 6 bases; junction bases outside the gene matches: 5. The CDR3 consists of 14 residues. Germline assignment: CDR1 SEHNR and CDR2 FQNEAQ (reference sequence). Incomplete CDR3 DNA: TGTGCCAGCAGCGAACTAGCGGGAGGCGCCGAG. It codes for CASSELAGGAE. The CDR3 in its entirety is CASSELAGGAEQYF.

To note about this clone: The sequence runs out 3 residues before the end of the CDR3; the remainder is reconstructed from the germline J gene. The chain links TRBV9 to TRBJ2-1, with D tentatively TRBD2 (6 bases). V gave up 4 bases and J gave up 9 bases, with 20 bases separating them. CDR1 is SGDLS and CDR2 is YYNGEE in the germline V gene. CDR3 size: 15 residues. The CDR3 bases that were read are TGTGCCAGCAGCTTCCAGGCTCCAAGGGGAGGTGAG. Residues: CASSFQAPRGGE. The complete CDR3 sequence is CASSFQAPRGGEQFF.